Listed below are T cell receptor beta chains from one sample, sequenced in a study of shared clonotypes between healthy human individuals. Produced via immunoSEQ multiplex PCR; TCRdb's table is partial and in-frame only. This repertoire shows 2 million to 2.5 million clones, more than 90% found once; its top ten account for 0.1% to 0.15%. Sequencing input: naive CD4+ T cells sorted from blood. These receptors were taken from a man younger than 35 in good health. Both conserved end residues are part of each CDR3. The D gene is left open where the match is weak. Clone sizes are given selectively: once, few, many, or a class where the clone is expanded.

-	13	-	TRBJ2-3	TRBV30	CAWSPRRTDTQYF	TGTGCCTGGAGCCCTCGGAGAACAGATACGCAGTATTTT
-	16	-	TRBJ1-3	TRBV30	CAWSVQPGLTGNTIYF	TGTGCCTGGAGTGTACAGCCGGGGCTCACTGGAAACACCATATATTTT
-	14	-	TRBJ1-6	TRBV6-5	CASSNPGPRTPLHF	TGTGCCAGCAGTAACCCGGGACCTCGTACACCCCTCCACTTT
-	11	-	TRBJ1-4	TRBV30	CAWGRGEKLFF	TGTGCCTGGGGGCGGGGGGAAAAACTGTTTTTT
-	14	once	TRBJ2-5	TRBV5-6	CASSLGTRQETQYF	TGTGCCAGCAGCCTTGGGACACGACAAGAGACCCAGTACTTC
TRBD1	14	once	TRBJ1-2	TRBV27	CASRRTGVVDGYTF	TGTGCCAGCAGGCGGACAGGAGTTGTAGATGGCTACACCTTC
-	19	-	TRBJ1-3	TRBV9	CASSGNLRGHLDAGNTIYF	TGTGCCAGCAGCGGGAATCTGAGAGGACACCTGGACGCTGGAAACACCATATATTTT
TRBD1	13	-	TRBJ1-1	TRBV6-1	CASSGTGKTEAFF	TGTGCCAGCAGTGGGACAGGGAAAACTGAAGCTTTCTTT
TRBD2	16	-	TRBJ2-5	TRBV19	CASRSRLAGGQETQYF	TGTGCCAGTAGATCCAGACTAGCGGGAGGTCAAGAGACCCAGTACTTC
-	15	once	TRBJ2-7	TRBV6-1	CASSEGGGWFDEQYF	TGTGCCAGCAGTGAAGGGGGTGGCTGGTTCGACGAGCAGTACTTC
TRBD2	15	-	TRBJ2-5	TRBV10-3	CAIRPSGRVGETQYF	TGTGCCATCAGGCCTAGCGGGAGGGTCGGAGAGACCCAGTACTTC
-	16	-	TRBJ2-3	TRBV14	CASSQYRAGSTDTQYF	TGTGCCAGCAGCCAGTACAGGGCCGGTAGCACAGATACGCAGTATTTT
-	12	once	TRBJ1-2	TRBV29-1	CSVSPSSYGYTF	TGCAGCGTCTCTCCTAGTTCGTATGGCTACACCTTC
TRBD2	18	-	TRBJ2-3	TRBV9	CASSVGLAGGHLTDTQYF	TGTGCCAGCAGCGTAGGACTAGCGGGGGGGCATTTGACAGATACGCAGTATTTT
-	14	-	TRBJ1-2	TRBV30	CAWSLAGGPYGYTF	TGTGCCTGGAGTCTAGCGGGGGGCCCCTATGGCTACACCTTC
TRBD1	18	once	TRBJ2-2	TRBV30	CAWSRIMIGTGGSGELFF	TGTGCCTGGAGTAGGATTATGATAGGGACAGGGGGTTCCGGGGAGCTGTTTTTT
-	14	-	TRBJ1-4	TRBV4-3	CASSQEGTYEKLFF	TGCGCCAGCAGCCAAGAAGGGACATATGAAAAACTGTTTTTT
-	15	-	TRBJ2-3	TRBV7-2	CATTDYGGNTDTQYF	TGTGCCACCACGGATTATGGGGGAAACACAGATACGCAGTATTTT
-	16	-	TRBJ2-5	TRBV29-1	CSSGLVRERSQETQYF	TGCAGCTCCGGTTTGGTCCGGGAGAGGTCCCAAGAGACCCAGTACTTC
-	15	-	TRBJ1-1	TRBV5-5	CASSYRERGNTEAFF	TGTGCCAGCAGCTACAGGGAACGAGGGAACACTGAAGCTTTCTTT
TRBD1	13	-	TRBJ1-1	TRBV9	CASSRTGDTEAFF	TGTGCCAGCTCAAGGACAGGGGACACTGAAGCTTTCTTT
TRBD1	14	-	TRBJ1-2	TRBV6-5	CASGQAGGTYGYTF	TGTGCCAGCGGTCAGGCAGGGGGGACCTATGGCTACACCTTC
-	13	-	TRBJ1-1	TRBV10-3	CAISHGGDTEAFF	TGTGCCATCAGCCATGGGGGGGACACTGAAGCTTTCTTT
TRBD2	15	-	TRBJ2-3	TRBV9	CASSVAGLSTDTQYF	TGTGCCAGCAGCGTCGCGGGACTAAGCACAGATACGCAGTATTTT
-	13	-	TRBJ1-1	TRBV18	CASSQSGVTEAFF	TGTGCCAGCTCCCAATCCGGGGTCACTGAAGCTTTCTTT
-	14	-	TRBJ1-5	TRBV6-1	CASSEAQQTQPQHF	TGTGCCAGCAGTGAAGCCCAACAGACTCAGCCCCAGCATTTT
TRBD1	16	-	TRBJ1-4	TRBV7-9	CASSLGQGSINEKLFF	TGTGCCAGCAGCTTGGGACAGGGGTCCATTAATGAAAAACTGTTTTTT